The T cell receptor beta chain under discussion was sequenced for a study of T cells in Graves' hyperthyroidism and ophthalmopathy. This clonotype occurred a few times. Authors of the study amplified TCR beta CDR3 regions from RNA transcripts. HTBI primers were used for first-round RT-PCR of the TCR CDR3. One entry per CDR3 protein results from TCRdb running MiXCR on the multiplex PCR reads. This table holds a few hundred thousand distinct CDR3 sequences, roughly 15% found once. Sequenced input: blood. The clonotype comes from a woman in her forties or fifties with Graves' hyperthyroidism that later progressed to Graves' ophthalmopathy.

The CDR3 DNA reads TGCGCCAGCAGCTTTATGGGGGGAGATCAGCCCCAGCATTTT. This translates into CASSFMGGDQPQHF. The chain combines TRBV5-1 with TRBJ1-5; maybe TRBD1 (5 bases). The length of the CDR3 is 14 residues. Deletions cut 2 bases from V and 5 bases from J, with 11 bases between. CDR1 is SGHRS, CDR2 YFSETQ, per germline.